This TCR beta chain was sequenced for a study of blood T cell repertoires in COVID-19. Study as a whole: Sample material is recorded as cDNA or gDNA derived from T cells, B-cell-depleted T cells, or PBMCs.

Data came from immunoSEQ multiplex PCR; TCRdb stores just in-frame clones and leaves some out. The sample has roughly 420,000 clones, around 87% seen once. The CDR3 is made up of 12 amino acids. Germline CDR1 SGDLS, CDR2 YYNGEE. V was clipped by 3 bases and J by 4 bases, with 8 bases between them. Notes on this clone: This CDR3 is also generated by other DNA sequences in the sample.

The specimen was PBMCs or T cells enriched from blood (not recorded which). This chain joins TRBV9 and TRBJ2-7, with no clear D. The receptor was derived from a woman in her 30s with acute COVID-19. Written as DNA, the CDR3 is TGTGCCAGCAGCGGAAGAGATTACGAGCAGTACTTC. Translation: CASSGRDYEQYF.